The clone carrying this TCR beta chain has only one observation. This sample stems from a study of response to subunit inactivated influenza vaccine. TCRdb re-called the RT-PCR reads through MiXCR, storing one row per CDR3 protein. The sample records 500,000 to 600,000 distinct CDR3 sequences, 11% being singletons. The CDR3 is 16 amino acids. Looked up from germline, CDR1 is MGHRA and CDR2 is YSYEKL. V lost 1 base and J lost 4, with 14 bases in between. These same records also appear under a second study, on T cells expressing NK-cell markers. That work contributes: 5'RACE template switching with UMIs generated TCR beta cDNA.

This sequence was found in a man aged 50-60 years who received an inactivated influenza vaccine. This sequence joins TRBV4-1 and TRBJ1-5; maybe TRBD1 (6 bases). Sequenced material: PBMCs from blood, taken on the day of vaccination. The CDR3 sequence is CASSQGPGAPNQPQHF. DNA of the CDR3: TGCGCCAGCAGCCAAGGCCCGGGGGCCCCTAATCAGCCCCAGCATTTT.